This entry lists 23 T cell receptor beta chains sequenced from one sample in a study of blood T cell repertoires in COVID-19. Method: immunoSEQ multiplex PCR; TCRdb's copy keeps in-frame clones and lacks some. This sample yields about 200,000 clones, of which 76% are seen a single time; around 17% belongs to the top ten. Specimen: PBMCs or T cells enriched from blood (not recorded which). The receptor source for this set is a woman between 50 and 59 years old with acute COVID-19.

V gene TRBV19 combines with J gene TRBJ2-3; 8 bases are shared with TRBD2. V lost 4 bases, J lost 6 bases, and 6 bases stayed unmatched. The CDR3 is made up of 14 amino acids. Germline V gives CDR1 LNHDA, CDR2 SQIVND (reference sequence). The CDR3 is CASSSQRGRDTQYF. The CDR3 DNA is TGTGCCAGTAGTAGCCAGCGGGGGCGGGATACGCAGTATTTT. Using reference TRBV19 and TRBJ2-3 for the parts outside the CDR3, the full variable domain is DGGITQSPKYLFRKEGQNVTLSCEQNLNHDAMYWYRQDPGQGLRLIYYSQIVNDFQKGDIAEGYSVSREKKESFPLTVTSAQKNPTAFYLCASSSQRGRDTQYFGPGTRLTVL.

This clone was picked up a small number of times. The V call is TRBV4-3, the J call TRBJ2-5, with D perhaps matching TRBD2 (5 bases). V shed 1 base and J shed 3 bases, with 12 bases lying between them. This CDR3 is 15 amino acids long. Germline V gene lookup returns CDR1 LGHNA and CDR2 YSLEER. The CDR3 coding sequence is TGCGCCAGCAGCCAAGCTGGAGGTATCGAAGAGACCCAGTACTTC. Amino acid sequence: CASSQAGGIEETQYF.

The chain uses TRBV5-4 and TRBJ2-5; D not resolved. In germline, CDR1 is SGHNT, CDR2 YYREEE (reference sequence). The CDR3 totals 13 residues. V gave up 4 bases and J gave up 7 bases, with 14 bases separating them. The CDR3 DNA reads TGTGCCAGCAGCCGATTCGAAGAGCCGACCCAGTACTTC. Translated: CASSRFEEPTQYF.

CDR3 amino acids: CASSATGSYHNEQFF. The CDR3 bases are TGTGCCAGCAGCGCTACAGGGTCCTACCACAATGAGCAGTTCTTC. This chain links TRBV14 with TRBJ2-1; D is perhaps TRBD1 (6 bases). The V and J ends lost 5 bases and 5 bases respectively, with 16 bases between them. Germline assignment: CDR1 SGHDN and CDR2 FVKESK. The CDR3 length is 15 residues.

This clone was found a few times. J is TRBJ2-7 and V is TRBV12-2; TRBD2 is taken as the D call from the table, unchecked against the DNA. TRBV12-2 corresponds to a pseudogene. This CDR3 has 15 residues. The CDR3 loop is CASRLGTSGSYEQYV. CDR3 nucleotides: TGTGCAAGTCGCTTAGGGACTAGCGGCTCCTACGAGCAGTACGTC.

The chain joins TRBV2 to TRBJ1-4; D perhaps matches TRBD1 (6 bases). CDR1 SNHLY and CDR2 FYNNEI come from the germline V gene. The CDR3 sequence is 13 residues long. V shed 8 bases and J shed 5 bases, with 12 bases lying between them. CDR3 DNA sequence: TGTGCCAGCGCCAGGGGACCCAATGAAAAACTGTTTTTT. It yields the protein CASARGPNEKLFF.

This clone was picked up a small number of times. The chain employs TRBV6-5 and TRBJ1-1; D might be TRBD1 (6 bases). V dropped 7 bases and J dropped 4 bases, with 13 bases sitting between them. Germline V lookup: CDR1 MNHEY, CDR2 SVGAGI. The CDR3 has 13 residues. As DNA, the CDR3 is TGTGCCAGCACCCTAGAGGGGGTCACTGAAGCTTTCTTT. Translated: CASTLEGVTEAFF.

This sequence joins TRBV24-1 and TRBJ1-2; D ambiguous. The germline V gene encodes CDR1 KGHDR and CDR2 SFDVKD. The length of the CDR3 is 15 residues. With 4 bases removed from V and 2 bases from J, the gap between germline ends came to 13 bases. In DNA, the CDR3 is TGTGCCACCAGTGACCAGAACAAGGAGAACTATGGCTACACCTTC. It is translated as CATSDQNKENYGYTF.

This clone was counted a single time. The V and J genes are TRBV5-1 and TRBJ2-1; 10 bases align to TRBD2. Trimming removed 7 bases from V and 5 bases from J; junction bases left unmatched: 9. The CDR3 runs 15 residues. Germline V CDR1 and CDR2: SGHRS, YFSETQ. The CDR3 bases are TGCGCCAGCTGCCTGGGACTAGCGAGAAACAATGAGCAGTTCTTC. It codes for CASCLGLARNNEQFF.

A note on this clone: Germline is not matched at one junction end, which may reflect a read error. The chain joins TRBV2 to TRBJ2-1; 9 bases map to TRBD2. The CDR3 runs 13 residues. CDR1 and CDR2 (germline): SNHLY, FYNNEI. The CDR3 here is CASSSGAYDEQFF. DNA of the CDR3: TGTGCCAGCTCTAGCGGGGCCTACGATGAGCAGTTCTTC. The variable domain in full, with the rest retrieved from reference TRBV2 and TRBJ2-1, is EPEVTQTPSHQVTQMGQEVILRCVPISNHLYFYWYRQILGQKVEFLVSFYNNEISEKSEIFDDQFSVERPDGSNFTLKIRSTKLEDSAMYFCASSSGAYDEQFFGPGTRLTVL.

This clone was found once. This chain uses TRBV3-1 (or the pseudogene TRBV3-2) with TRBJ1-5; D unresolved. The CDR3 is made up of 13 amino acids. The germline V gene has CDR1 LGHDT and CDR2 YNNKEL (reference sequence). V gave up 5 bases and J gave up 4 bases, with 9 bases separating them. CDR3 in DNA: TGTGCCAGCAGCAGAGCAAGTAATCAGCCCCAGCATTTT. Protein product: CASSRASNQPQHF.

Concerning this clone itself: Other DNA variants within this sample encode the same CDR3. The rearrangement uses TRBV18 and TRBJ1-4; 9 nucleotides match TRBD1. J lost 8 bases, V lost 2 bases, and 0 bases had no gene match. This CDR3 is built from 13 residues. Germline V gives CDR1 KGHSH, CDR2 LQKENI. The CDR3 region has the DNA TGTGCCAGCTCACCAGGGACAGGGGAAAAACTGTTTTTT. This gives the protein CASSPGTGEKLFF.

V gene TRBV7-2 combines with J gene TRBJ2-1; TRBD2 agrees at 8 bases. After removal of 7 bases from V and 0 bases from J, the junction contained 11 bases not matched to a gene. CDR1 is SGHTA, CDR2 FQGNSA, per germline. This CDR3 is 17 amino acids long. The CDR3 sequence is CASKQTFGGASYNEQFF. CDR3 bases: TGTGCCAGCAAACAAACCTTCGGGGGGGCCTCCTACAATGAGCAGTTCTTC.

This chain links TRBV27 with TRBJ1-6; maybe TRBD1 (6 bases). Germline V gene sequence: CDR1 MNHEY, CDR2 SMNVEV (reference sequence). The CDR3 has 17 amino acids. Trimming pared 10 bases from V and 6 bases from J, leaving 25 bases between. CDR3 amino acids: CATGPIYRVLANSPLHF. DNA of the CDR3: TGTGCCACCGGTCCCATCTACAGGGTCCTGGCTAATTCACCCCTCCACTTT.

This clone was detected once. V is TRBV28 and J is TRBJ1-1; TRBD1 matches at 7 bases. The CDR3 is 14 amino acids. Germline loops: CDR1 MDHEN, CDR2 SYDVKM. V was pared by 2 bases and J by 6 bases, with 6 bases of the junction left unmatched. As DNA, the CDR3 is TGTGCCAGCAGTTTAGCAGGGGGGTACTCTGAAGCTTTCTTT. It specifies CASSLAGGYSEAFF. The full variable domain, with the rest looked up from reference TRBV28 and TRBJ1-1, is DVKVTQSSRYLVKRTGEKVFLECVQDMDHENMFWYRQDPGLGLRLIYFSYDVKMKEKGDIPEGYSVSREKKERFSLILESASTNQTSMYLCASSLAGGYSEAFFGQGTRLTVV.

V is TRBV5-1 and J is TRBJ1-6; D possibly corresponds to TRBD1 (6 bases). Germline V CDR1 and CDR2: SGHRS, YFSETQ. The V gene lost 0 bases and the J gene lost 5 bases, with 12 bases spanning the gap. The CDR3 sequence is 16 residues long. The CDR3 region has the DNA TGCGCCAGCAGCTTGGGTCTGGGGGCGGATAATTCACCCCTCCACTTT. Translated: CASSLGLGADNSPLHF.

This sequence joins TRBV4-3 and TRBJ2-5, with TRBD2 identical over 12 bases. From germline, CDR1 is LGHNA and CDR2 YSLEER. The CDR3 contains 15 residues. Germline trimming cut 4 bases from V and 1 base from J; bases unmatched to any gene: 1. CDR3 sequence: CASSPTSGGQETQYF. CDR3 bases: TGCGCCAGCAGCCCGACTAGCGGGGGCCAAGAGACCCAGTACTTC.

This clone was seen only once. Distinct nucleotide sequences in the sample also encode this CDR3. The CDR3 bases are TGTGCCAGCAGTCAACTAGCGGGTGGGCAAGAGACCCAGTACTTC. This encodes CASSQLAGGQETQYF. The genes are TRBV27 and TRBJ2-5, with 9 positions matching TRBD2. Trimming at V came to 5 bases and at J to 2 bases, leaving 6 bases not matched to a gene. The CDR3 totals 15 residues. The germline gives CDR1 MNHEY, CDR2 SMNVEV (reference sequence).

The chain has TRBV6-1 and TRBJ1-2; perhaps TRBD1 as D (5 bases). This CDR3 has 15 amino acids. With 2 bases removed from V and 1 base from J, the gap between germline ends came to 11 bases. Germline V gene sequence: CDR1 MNHNS, CDR2 SASEGT. CDR3 DNA: TGTGCCAGCAGTGAACTAGGGGAGGGTAACTATGGCTACACCTTC. Translating gives CASSELGEGNYGYTF.

This chain links TRBV5-1 with TRBJ1-1, with no clear D. This CDR3 region has 13 residues. The V gene lost 2 bases and the J gene lost 2 bases, with 7 bases spanning the gap. Germline CDR1 is SGHRS and CDR2 is YFSETQ. CDR3 DNA sequence: TGCGCCAGCAGCTTCGGCGGAAACACTGAAGCTTTCTTT. It specifies CASSFGGNTEAFF.

The chain recombines TRBV6-5 with TRBJ1-2, with 8 bases fitting TRBD1. This CDR3 comprises 15 residues. J was trimmed by 4 bases and V by 5 bases; bases with no gene match: 9. Germline V lookup: CDR1 MNHEY, CDR2 SVGAGI. This CDR3 is CASSPIDRGGYGYTF. In DNA, the CDR3 is TGTGCCAGCAGTCCAATCGACAGGGGCGGCTATGGCTACACCTTC.

The chain employs TRBV6-2 or TRBV6-3 and TRBJ1-1; no clear D. The V end was cut by 4 bases, the J end by 1 base, with 10 bases between. This CDR3 comprises 14 residues. Germline assignment: CDR1 MNHEY and CDR2 SVGEGT. The DNA of the CDR3 is TGTGCCAGCAGTTCCGGGTCTGGGAACACTGAAGCTTTCTTT. This translates into CASSSGSGNTEAFF.

V is TRBV24-1 and J is TRBJ1-4; 7 bases align to TRBD1. Germline V gene lookup returns CDR1 KGHDR and CDR2 SFDVKD. The CDR3 spans 16 residues. Germline trimming cut 11 bases from V and 3 bases from J; bases unmatched to any gene: 14. The CDR3 is CASAWRSRGSNEKLFF. CDR3 sequence (DNA): TGTGCCAGCGCATGGAGGAGCAGGGGGTCTAATGAAAAACTGTTTTTT.